These 15 T cell receptor beta chains were sequenced from one sample in a study of vaccination and CD4 T cells after COVID-19. Treatment here: roughly nine-day PBMC culture with coronavirus spike peptide pools or control peptides (ViraFEST assay). These TCRs are of unknown antigen specificity. The Oncomine TCR Beta short-read assay was applied to DNA of cultured CD4+ T cells. TCRdb analysed the PCR reads with MiXCR anew, one entry per CDR3 protein. The sample shows some 9,000 distinct CDR3 sequences, roughly half of them seen only once. The sequenced material came from CD4+ T cells from blood, cultured in vitro. These receptors were taken from a human donor who had recovered from COVID-19.

CDR3 in DNA: TGTGCCAGCAGCCGCGGGTCAGTCCCAGATACGCAGTATTTT. It is translated as CASSRGSVPDTQYF. The chain combines TRBV5-8 with TRBJ2-3; D is possibly TRBD2 (5 bases). CDR1 is SGHTS and CDR2 is YDEGEE in the germline V gene. The CDR3 extends over 14 amino acids. V lost 4 bases, J lost 4 bases, and 13 bases lay in between.

This clonotype was seen more than once but under ten times. The gene calls are TRBV19 and TRBJ2-7; no firm D call. Deletions cut 6 bases from V and 6 bases from J, with 15 bases between. Germline values: CDR1 LNHDA, CDR2 SQIVND (reference sequence). This CDR3 contains 13 residues. CDR3: CASSSGARGEQYF. CDR3 in DNA: TGTGCCAGTAGCTCAGGAGCCCGTGGCGAGCAGTACTTC.

The chain has TRBV7-8 and TRBJ2-2; no clear D gene. The V gene lost 5 bases and the J gene lost 5 bases, with 9 bases spanning the gap. This CDR3 is 13 amino acids long. Germline V gives CDR1 SGHVS, CDR2 FQNEAQ. The CDR3 here is CASSRDRTGELFF. The CDR3 DNA follows: TGTGCCAGCAGCCGCGACCGGACCGGGGAGCTGTTTTTT.

The chain links TRBV6-2 or TRBV6-3 to TRBJ1-2; 7 nucleotides line up with TRBD1. After removal of 4 bases from V and 0 bases from J, the junction contained 14 bases not matched to a gene. Germline lookup yields CDR1 MNHEY and CDR2 SVGEGT. The CDR3 length is 18 residues. The CDR3 loop reads CASSSQFPGQAANYGYTF. CDR3 DNA sequence: TGTGCCAGCAGTTCCCAATTTCCCGGACAGGCAGCTAACTATGGCTACACCTTC.

The V gene is TRBV7-6, the J gene TRBJ1-4, with D uncertain. V dropped 1 base and J dropped 10 bases, with 7 bases sitting between them. The CDR3 runs 12 residues. Germline CDR1 is SGHVS and CDR2 is FNYEAQ. CDR3 bases: TGTGCCAGCAGCTTAGATATGGGAAAACTGTTTTTT. Protein sequence: CASSLDMGKLFF.

This clonotype was seen more than once but under ten times. The V gene is TRBV28, the J gene TRBJ1-5, with D possibly being TRBD1 (6 bases). The CDR3 consists of 13 residues. Germline CDR1 reads MDHEN; CDR2 reads SYDVKM. Trimming took 4 bases from V and 3 from J, leaving 7 bases between them. The CDR3 loop is CASSYRVNQPQHF. CDR3 sequence (DNA): TGTGCCAGCAGTTACAGGGTCAATCAGCCCCAGCATTTT.

The rearrangement joins TRBV11-3 to TRBJ2-1, with D perhaps matching TRBD1 (6 bases). The germline V gene encodes CDR1 SGHNT and CDR2 YENEEA. The germline V and J ends were trimmed by 3 bases and 10 bases, with 19 bases remaining between them. The CDR3 runs to 15 residues. In nucleotides, the CDR3 is TGTGCCAGCAGCTTTCAGGGGCCAAGCCCCCGCGAGCAGTTCTTC. Protein product: CASSFQGPSPREQFF.

This chain's CDR3 is CASSRAGGRGDDTQYF. The CDR3 nucleotides are TGTGCCAGCAGCCGTGCCGGTGGGCGGGGGGACGATACGCAGTATTTT. The genes are TRBV11-1 and TRBJ2-3; 8 nucleotides align to TRBD2. This CDR3 is 16 amino acids long. Germline V gene data show CDR1 as SGHAT and CDR2 as FQDESV (reference sequence). The V gene end was trimmed by 5 bases and the J gene end by 6 bases; junction bases not matched to a gene: 13. Full variable domain (remainder filled in from reference TRBV11-1 and TRBJ2-3): EAEVAQSPRYKITEKSQAVAFWCDPISGHATLYWYRQILGQGPELLVQFQDESVVDDSQLPKDRFSAERLKGVDSTLKIQPAELGDSAMYLCASSRAGGRGDDTQYFGPGTRLTVL.

The chain carries TRBV19 and TRBJ2-2; D is unresolved. V was pared by 3 bases and J by 6 bases, with 11 bases between. The CDR3 is 14 residues long. CDR1 LNHDA and CDR2 SQIVND come from the germline V gene (reference sequence). CDR3 residues: CASSIPGRAGELFF. The DNA for the CDR3 is TGTGCCAGTAGTATCCCCGGGCGAGCCGGGGAGCTGTTTTTT.

The chain uses TRBV20-1 and TRBJ1-5; D is ambiguous. The length of the CDR3 is 13 residues. The V end lost 3 bases, the J end lost 3 bases, and 9 bases lay between the germline ends. Germline CDR1 and CDR2: DFQATT and SNEGSKA (reference sequence). CDR3 in DNA: TGCAGTGCTAGCTCGAGGGTCAATCAGCCCCAGCATTTT. Protein: CSASSRVNQPQHF.

The gene calls are TRBV20-1 and TRBJ1-1, with D perhaps matching TRBD1 (5 bases). This CDR3 is built from 12 residues. Germline CDR1 is DFQATT and CDR2 is SNEGSKA (reference sequence). Trimming removed 0 bases from V and 8 bases from J, with 10 bases in between. For the CDR3, the DNA is TGCAGTGCTAGAGACTCAGGGACGGAAGCTTTCTTT. Its translation is CSARDSGTEAFF.

The chain recombines TRBV19 with TRBJ1-1; D might be TRBD1 (5 bases). Germline CDR1 reads LNHDA; CDR2 reads SQIVND (reference sequence). Deletions cut 2 bases from V and 4 bases from J, with 14 bases between. The CDR3 consists of 15 residues. CDR3 nucleotide sequence: TGTGCCAGTAGTATACGGAGCGTTGGGGGCACTGAAGCTTTCTTT. Its translation: CASSIRSVGGTEAFF.

This clonotype has a handful of counts. The chain has TRBV7-9 and TRBJ2-5; D is ambiguous. CDR1 SEHNR and CDR2 FQNEAQ come from the germline V gene (reference sequence). V lost 8 bases and J 5 bases, leaving 6 bases between the germline ends. The CDR3 loop spans 10 amino acids. CDR3 residues: CASGPETQYF. In DNA form, the CDR3 reads TGTGCCAGCGGACCTGAGACCCAGTACTTC.

The V and J genes are TRBV6-1 and TRBJ1-4, with D perhaps TRBD1 (6 bases). V was cut by 5 bases and J by 0 bases, with 10 bases left in between. The CDR3 is 15 residues long. From germline, CDR1 is MNHNS and CDR2 SASEGT. The CDR3, as DNA: TGTGCCAGCAGTCAACAGGGAGCAACTAATGAAAAACTGTTTTTT. Its translation is CASSQQGATNEKLFF.

The V gene is TRBV14, the J gene TRBJ2-5; 14 nucleotides match TRBD2. CDR1 is SGHDN and CDR2 is FVKESK in the germline V gene. This CDR3 has 17 amino acids. Trimming took 4 bases from V and 2 from J; bases not matched to a gene: 6. The CDR3 here is CASSPGLAGVGQETQYF. The CDR3 DNA sequence: TGTGCCAGCAGCCCGGGACTAGCGGGAGTTGGGCAAGAGACCCAGTACTTC.